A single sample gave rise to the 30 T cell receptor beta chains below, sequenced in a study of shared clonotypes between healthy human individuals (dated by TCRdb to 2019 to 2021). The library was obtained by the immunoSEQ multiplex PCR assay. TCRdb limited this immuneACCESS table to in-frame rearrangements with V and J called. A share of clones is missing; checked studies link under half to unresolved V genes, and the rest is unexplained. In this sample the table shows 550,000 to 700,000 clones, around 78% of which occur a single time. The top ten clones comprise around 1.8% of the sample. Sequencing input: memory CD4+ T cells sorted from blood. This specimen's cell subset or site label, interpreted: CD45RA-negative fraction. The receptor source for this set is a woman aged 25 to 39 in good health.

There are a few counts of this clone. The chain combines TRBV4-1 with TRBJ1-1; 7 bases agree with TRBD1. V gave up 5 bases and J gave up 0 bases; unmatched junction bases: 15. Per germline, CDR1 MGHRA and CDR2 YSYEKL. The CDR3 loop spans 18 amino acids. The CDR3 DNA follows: TGCGCCAGCAGCGGACTTTGGGACAGCTGGATCATGAACACTGAAGCTTTCTTT. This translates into CASSGLWDSWIMNTEAFF.

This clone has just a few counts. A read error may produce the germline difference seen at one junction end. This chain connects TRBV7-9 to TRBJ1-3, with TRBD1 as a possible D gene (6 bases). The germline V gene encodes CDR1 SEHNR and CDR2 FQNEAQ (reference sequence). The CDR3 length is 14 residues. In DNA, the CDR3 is TGTGCCAGCAGCAGGGGGAGTACTGGAAACACCATGTATTTT. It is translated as CASSRGSTGNTMYF.

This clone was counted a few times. The CDR3 protein is CASSVDGGGQTQYF. For the CDR3, the DNA is TGTGCCAGCAGCGTAGATGGCGGCGGACAGACCCAGTACTTC. The genes are TRBV9 and TRBJ2-5, with D hard to call. CDR1 and CDR2 from the germline V gene are SGDLS and YYNGEE. V lost 0 bases to trimming and J lost 6 bases, with 12 bases between them. The CDR3 length is 14 residues. Based on the CDR3 plus reference TRBV9 and TRBJ2-5, the full variable domain is DSGVTQTPKHLITATGQRVTLRCSPRSGDLSVYWYQQSLDQGLQFLIQYYNGEERAKGNILERFSAQQFPDLHSELNLSSLELGDSALYFCASSVDGGGQTQYFGPGTRLLVL.

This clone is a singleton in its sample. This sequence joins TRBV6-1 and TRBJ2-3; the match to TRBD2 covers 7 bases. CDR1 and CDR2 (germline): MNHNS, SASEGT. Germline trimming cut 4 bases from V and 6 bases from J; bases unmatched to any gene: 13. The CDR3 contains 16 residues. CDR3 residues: CASSVRASGSSDTQYF. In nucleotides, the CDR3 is TGTGCCAGCAGTGTGCGGGCTAGCGGATCGTCGGATACGCAGTATTTT.

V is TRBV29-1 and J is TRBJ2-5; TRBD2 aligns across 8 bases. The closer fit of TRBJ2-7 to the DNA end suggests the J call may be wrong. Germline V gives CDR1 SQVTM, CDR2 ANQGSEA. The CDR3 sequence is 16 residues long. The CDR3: CSVWLVGLVVRGEQYF. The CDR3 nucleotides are TGCAGCGTCTGGCTGGTGGGACTAGTCGTAAGGGGCGAGCAGTACTTC.

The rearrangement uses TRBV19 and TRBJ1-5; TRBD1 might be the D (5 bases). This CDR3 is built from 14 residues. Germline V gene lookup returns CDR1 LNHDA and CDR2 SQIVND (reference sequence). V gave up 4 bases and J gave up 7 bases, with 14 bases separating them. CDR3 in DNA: TGTGCCAGTAGTAGCTACAGGCTTCGACAGCCCCAGCATTTT. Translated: CASSSYRLRQPQHF.

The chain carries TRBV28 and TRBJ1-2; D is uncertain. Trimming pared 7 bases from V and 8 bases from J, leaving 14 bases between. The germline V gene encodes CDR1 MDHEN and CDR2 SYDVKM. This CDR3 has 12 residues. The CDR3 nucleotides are TGTGCCAGCAAAACCGGCGTATCGGGCTACACCTTC. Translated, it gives CASKTGVSGYTF.

As DNA, the CDR3 is TGTGCCGGTATGAACAAGCACTCCGCCGGGAACACCATATATTTT. Its translation: CAGMNKHSAGNTIYF. The genes are TRBV6-1 and TRBJ1-3; D is uncertain. CDR1 and CDR2 (germline): MNHNS, SASEGT. CDR3 length: 15 amino acids. V lost 11 bases to trimming and J lost 7 bases, with 24 bases between them.

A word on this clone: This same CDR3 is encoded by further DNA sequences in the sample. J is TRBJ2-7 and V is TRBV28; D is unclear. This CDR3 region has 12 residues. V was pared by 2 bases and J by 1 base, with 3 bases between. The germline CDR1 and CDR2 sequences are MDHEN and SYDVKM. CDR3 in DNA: TGTGCCAGCAGTTTAAATTCCTACGAGCAGTACTTC. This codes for CASSLNSYEQYF. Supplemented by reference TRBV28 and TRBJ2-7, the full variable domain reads DVKVTQSSRYLVKRTGEKVFLECVQDMDHENMFWYRQDPGLGLRLIYFSYDVKMKEKGDIPEGYSVSREKKERFSLILESASTNQTSMYLCASSLNSYEQYFGPGTRLTVT.

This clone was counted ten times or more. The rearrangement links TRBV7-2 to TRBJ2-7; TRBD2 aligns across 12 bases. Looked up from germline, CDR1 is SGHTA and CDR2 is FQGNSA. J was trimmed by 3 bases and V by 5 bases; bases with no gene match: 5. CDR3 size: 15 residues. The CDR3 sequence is CASSPLAGGHYEQYF. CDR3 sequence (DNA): TGTGCCAGCAGCCCACTAGCGGGAGGCCACTACGAGCAGTACTTC.

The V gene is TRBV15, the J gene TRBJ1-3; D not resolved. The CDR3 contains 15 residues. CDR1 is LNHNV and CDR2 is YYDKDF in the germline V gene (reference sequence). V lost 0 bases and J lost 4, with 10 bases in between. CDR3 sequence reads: CATSRDQRRGNTIYF. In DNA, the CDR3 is TGTGCCACCAGCAGAGATCAGAGACGGGGAAACACCATATATTTT. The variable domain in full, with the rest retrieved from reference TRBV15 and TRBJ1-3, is DAMVIQNPRYQVTQFGKPVTLSCSQTLNHNVMYWYQQKSSQAPKLLFHYYDKDFNNEADTPDNFQSRRPNTSFCFLDIRSPGLGDTAMYLCATSRDQRRGNTIYFGEGSWLTVV.

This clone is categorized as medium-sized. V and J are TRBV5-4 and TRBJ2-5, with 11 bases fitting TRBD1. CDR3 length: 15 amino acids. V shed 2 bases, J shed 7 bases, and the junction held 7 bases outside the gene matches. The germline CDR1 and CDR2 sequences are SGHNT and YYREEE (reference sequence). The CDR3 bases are TGTGCCAGCAGCTTTGGACAGGGGGCTGGCGGGACCCAGTACTTC. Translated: CASSFGQGAGGTQYF.

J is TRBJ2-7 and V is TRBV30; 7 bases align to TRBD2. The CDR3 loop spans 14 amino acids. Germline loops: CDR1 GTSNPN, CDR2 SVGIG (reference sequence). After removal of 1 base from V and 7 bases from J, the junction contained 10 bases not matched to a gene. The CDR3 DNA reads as TGTGCCTGGAGTGGGACTAGTAATCATGAGGAGCAGTACTTC. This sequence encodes CAWSGTSNHEEQYF. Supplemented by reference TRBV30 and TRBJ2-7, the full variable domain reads SQTIHQWPATLVQPVGSPLSLECTVEGTSNPNLYWYRQAAGRGLQLLFYSVGIGQISSEVPQNLSASRPQDRQFILSSKKLLLSDSGFYLCAWSGTSNHEEQYFGPGTRLTVT.

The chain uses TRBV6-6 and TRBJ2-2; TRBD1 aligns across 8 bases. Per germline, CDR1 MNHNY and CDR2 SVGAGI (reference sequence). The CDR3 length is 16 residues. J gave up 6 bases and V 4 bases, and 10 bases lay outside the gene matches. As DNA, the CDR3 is TGTGCCAGCAGTTCGCGCCCAGGGGGCGCTGCCGGGGAGCTGTTTTTT. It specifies CASSSRPGGAAGELFF.

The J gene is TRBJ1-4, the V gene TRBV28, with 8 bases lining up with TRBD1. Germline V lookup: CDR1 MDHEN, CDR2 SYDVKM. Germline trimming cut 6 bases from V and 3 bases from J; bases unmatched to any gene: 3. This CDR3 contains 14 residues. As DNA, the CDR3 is TGTGCCAGCAGGCCACAGGGGGCTAATGAAAAACTGTTTTTT. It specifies CASRPQGANEKLFF.

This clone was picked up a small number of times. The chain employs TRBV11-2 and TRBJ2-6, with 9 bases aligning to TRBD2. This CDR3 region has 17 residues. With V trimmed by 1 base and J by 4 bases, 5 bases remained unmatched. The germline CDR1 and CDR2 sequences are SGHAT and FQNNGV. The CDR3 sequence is CASSLVAGARGANVLTF. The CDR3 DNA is TGTGCCAGCAGCTTAGTAGCGGGAGCAAGAGGGGCCAACGTCCTGACTTTC.

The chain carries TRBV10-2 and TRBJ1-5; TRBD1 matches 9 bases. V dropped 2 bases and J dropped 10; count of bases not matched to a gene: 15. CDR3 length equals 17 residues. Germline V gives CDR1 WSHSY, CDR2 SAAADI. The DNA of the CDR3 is TGCGCCAGCAGTGAGACCGCCCCGAGGACAGGGGCCTTTCCCCAGCATTTT. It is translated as CASSETAPRTGAFPQHF.

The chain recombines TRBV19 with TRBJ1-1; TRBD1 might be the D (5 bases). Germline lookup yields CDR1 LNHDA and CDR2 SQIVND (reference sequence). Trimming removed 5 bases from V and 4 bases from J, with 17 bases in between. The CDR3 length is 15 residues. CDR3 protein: CASSRQGQAATEAFF. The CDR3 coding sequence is TGTGCCAGTAGTCGCCAGGGTCAGGCGGCCACTGAAGCTTTCTTT.

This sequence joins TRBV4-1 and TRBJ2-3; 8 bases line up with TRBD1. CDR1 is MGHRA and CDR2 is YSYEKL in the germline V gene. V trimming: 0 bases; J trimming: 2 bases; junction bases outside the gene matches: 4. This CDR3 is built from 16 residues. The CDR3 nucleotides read TGCGCCAGCAGCCAAGATGGGACAGGACACACAGATACGCAGTATTTT. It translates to CASSQDGTGHTDTQYF.

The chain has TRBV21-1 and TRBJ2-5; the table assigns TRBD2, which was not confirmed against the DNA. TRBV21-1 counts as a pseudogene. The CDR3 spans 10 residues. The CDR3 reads CGGGQETQYF. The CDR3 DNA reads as TGTGGCGGGGGGCAAGAGACCCAGTACTTC.

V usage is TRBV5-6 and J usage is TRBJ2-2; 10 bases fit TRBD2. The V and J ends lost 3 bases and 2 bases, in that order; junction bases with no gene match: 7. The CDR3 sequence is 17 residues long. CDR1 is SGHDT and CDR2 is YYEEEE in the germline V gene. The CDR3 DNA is TGTGCCAGCAGCTGGACCCTAGCGGGGGCTAACACCGGGGAGCTGTTTTTT. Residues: CASSWTLAGANTGELFF.

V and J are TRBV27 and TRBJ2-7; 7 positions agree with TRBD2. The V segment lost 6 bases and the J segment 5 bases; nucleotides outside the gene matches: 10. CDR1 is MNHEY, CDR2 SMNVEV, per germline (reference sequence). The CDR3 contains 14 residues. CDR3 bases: TGTGCCAGCAGGGGGAGGGTTAGGGACCACGAGCAGTACTTC. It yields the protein CASRGRVRDHEQYF.

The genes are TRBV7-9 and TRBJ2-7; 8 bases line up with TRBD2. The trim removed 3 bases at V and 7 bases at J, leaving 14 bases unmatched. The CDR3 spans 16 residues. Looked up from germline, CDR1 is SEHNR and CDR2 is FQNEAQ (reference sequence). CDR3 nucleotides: TGTGCCAGCAGCTTGAGCCGGGAGGGCCGTCGGTGGGAGCAGTACTTC. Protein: CASSLSREGRRWEQYF. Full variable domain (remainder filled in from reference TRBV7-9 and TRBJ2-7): DTGVSQNPRHKITKRGQNVTFRCDPISEHNRLYWYRQTLGQGPEFLTYFQNEAQLEKSRLLSDRFSAERPKGSFSTLEIQRTEQGDSAMYLCASSLSREGRRWEQYFGPGTRLTVT.

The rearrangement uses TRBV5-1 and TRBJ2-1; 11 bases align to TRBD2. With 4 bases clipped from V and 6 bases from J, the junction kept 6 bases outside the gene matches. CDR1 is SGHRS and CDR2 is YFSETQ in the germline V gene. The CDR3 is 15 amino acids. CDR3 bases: TGCGCCAGCAGCCGAGTAGCGGGAGGGGCCAATGAGCAGTTCTTC. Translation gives CASSRVAGGANEQFF.

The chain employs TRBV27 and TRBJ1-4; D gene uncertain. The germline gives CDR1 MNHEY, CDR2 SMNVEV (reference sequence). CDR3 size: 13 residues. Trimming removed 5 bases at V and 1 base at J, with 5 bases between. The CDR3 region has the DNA TGTGCCAGCAGTAGCCGAACTAATGAAAAACTGTTTTTT. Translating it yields CASSSRTNEKLFF.

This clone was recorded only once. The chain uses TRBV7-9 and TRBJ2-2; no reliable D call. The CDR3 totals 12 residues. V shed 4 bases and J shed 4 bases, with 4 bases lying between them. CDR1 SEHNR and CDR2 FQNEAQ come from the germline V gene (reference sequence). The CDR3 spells CASSWTTGELFF. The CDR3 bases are TGTGCCAGCAGCTGGACCACCGGGGAGCTGTTTTTT.

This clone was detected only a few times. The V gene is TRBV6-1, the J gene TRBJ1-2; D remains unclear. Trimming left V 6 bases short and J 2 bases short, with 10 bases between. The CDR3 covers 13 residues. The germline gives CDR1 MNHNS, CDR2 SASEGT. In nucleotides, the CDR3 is TGTGCCAGCAGGGACCTCTGGAACTATGGCTACACCTTC. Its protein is CASRDLWNYGYTF.

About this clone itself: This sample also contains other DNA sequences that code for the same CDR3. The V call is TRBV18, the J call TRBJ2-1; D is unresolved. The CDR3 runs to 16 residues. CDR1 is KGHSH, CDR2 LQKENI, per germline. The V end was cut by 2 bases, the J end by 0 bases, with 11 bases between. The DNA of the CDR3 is TGTGCCAGCTCACCATCCGGCGGCAGCTCCTACAATGAGCAGTTCTTC. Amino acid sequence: CASSPSGGSSYNEQFF. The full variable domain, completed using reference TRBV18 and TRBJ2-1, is NAGVMQNPRHLVRRRGQEARLRCSPMKGHSHVYWYRQLPEEGLKFMVYLQKENIIDESGMPKERFSAEFPKEGPSILRIQQVVRGDSAAYFCASSPSGGSSYNEQFFGPGTRLTVL.

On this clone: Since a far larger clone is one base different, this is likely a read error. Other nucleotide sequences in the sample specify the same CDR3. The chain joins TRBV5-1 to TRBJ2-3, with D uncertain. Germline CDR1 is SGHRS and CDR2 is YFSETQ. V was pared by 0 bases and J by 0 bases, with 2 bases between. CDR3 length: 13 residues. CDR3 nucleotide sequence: TGCGCCAGCAGCTTGGCGAGCACAGATACGCAGTATTTT. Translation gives CASSLASTDTQYF.

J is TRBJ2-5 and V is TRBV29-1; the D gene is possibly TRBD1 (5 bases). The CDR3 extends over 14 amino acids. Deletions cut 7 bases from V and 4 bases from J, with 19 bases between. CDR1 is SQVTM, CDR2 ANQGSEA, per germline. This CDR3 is CSGVPAGILETQYF. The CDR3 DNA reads TGCAGCGGAGTTCCCGCAGGGATCCTAGAGACCCAGTACTTC.